This T cell receptor beta chain was identified during a study of shared clonotypes between healthy human individuals. Study at large: Sampling drew on donors who were a couple of women and three men aged 18 to 49.

Terminally differentiated effector memory CD45RA+ cells were excluded from the naive CD8 cells, which were CD45RO-negative and positively selected for CCR7. Deep was the level used in running the assay. In the original analysis: ImmunoSEQ gave junction-only sequences without quality scores, so filtering differed. TCRdb's copy holds only in-frame clones and misses some; the assay was immunoSEQ multiplex PCR. V and J calls and clone size are those listed in that table; D and trimming were worked out from the DNA. The sample consists of 2 million to 2.5 million clones, around 96% of them appearing once. V dropped 5 bases and J dropped 2 bases, with 18 bases sitting between them. The CDR3 sequence is 16 residues long. Looked up from germline, CDR1 is SEHNR and CDR2 is FQNEAQ (reference sequence).

Sequencing was performed on naive CD8+ T cells sorted from blood. The chain uses TRBV7-9 and TRBJ1-1; D gene uncertain. The sequence was collected from a man between 18 and 35 years old in good health. CDR3 sequence reads: CASSPPFGVGNTEAFF. Here the CDR3 DNA reads TGTGCCAGCAGCCCGCCTTTCGGGGTCGGAAACACTGAAGCTTTCTTT.